This T cell receptor (beta chain) was observed in a study of preoperative IRX-2 immunotherapy in early breast cancer. Treatment meaning: preoperative locoregional IRX-2 cytokine immunotherapy. Per germline, CDR1 ENHRY and CDR2 SYGVKD. V was cut by 10 bases and J by 0 bases, with 19 bases left in between. CDR3 length equals 17 residues. TCRdb's copy holds only in-frame clones and misses some; the assay was immunoSEQ multiplex PCR. The table records 35,000 to 50,000 clones, roughly 94% of them present only once. The source material was tumor tissue, sampled after IRX-2 immunotherapy. The TCR was taken from a human donor with breast cancer. The chain combines TRBV10-3 with TRBJ2-6, with D perhaps matching TRBD2 (5 bases). CDR3 loop: CASGSGTPISGANVLTF. CDR3 DNA sequence: TGTGCCAGCGGGTCGGGTACACCAATCTCTGGGGCCAACGTCCTGACTTTC.